These 21 T cell receptor beta chains share one sample of origin, sequenced in a study of long-term antiretroviral therapy in people with HIV. The assay used was immunoSEQ (version v3.0), run at survey level. The protocol was immunoSEQ multiplex PCR, while the TCRdb copy is restricted to in-frame clones and leaves out a portion. This table has 20,000 to 25,000 clones, approximately 86% appearing once. Material: unsorted PBMCs, obtained 4 years after starting antiretroviral therapy. These TCRs come from a man younger than 30 with HIV.

The rearrangement uses TRBV29-1 and TRBJ2-5, with 10 bases matching TRBD1. The CDR3 has 16 amino acids. V lost 4 bases, J lost 5 bases, and 13 bases stayed unmatched. Per germline, CDR1 SQVTM and CDR2 ANQGSEA. The DNA of the CDR3 is TGCAGCGTTGGCTGGGGGGGGACAGGGGTAGTTGAGACCCAGTACTTC. The encoded protein is CSVGWGGTGVVETQYF.

This sequence joins TRBV4-1 and TRBJ2-2, with 9 bases lining up with TRBD2. Germline V gene data show CDR1 as MGHRA and CDR2 as YSYEKL. The CDR3 length is 18 residues. V was pared by 4 bases and J by 3 bases, with 12 bases of the junction left unmatched. CDR3 sequence: CASSPRGRGGSYTGELFF. The CDR3 DNA reads as TGCGCCAGCAGCCCGCGGGGGCGGGGGGGGTCGTACACCGGGGAGCTGTTTTTT.

The chain is built from TRBV28 and TRBJ2-5, with 7 nucleotides matching TRBD1. The V gene's germline CDR1 is MDHEN and CDR2 SYDVKM. The junction had 8 bases not matched to a gene; V was cut back by 4 bases and J by 3 bases. This CDR3 comprises 15 residues. CDR3 sequence: CASSWPGQKKETQYF. Here the CDR3 DNA reads TGTGCCAGCAGTTGGCCGGGACAGAAAAAAGAGACCCAGTACTTC.

The sample holds one count of this clone. The genes are TRBV9 and TRBJ1-6; TRBD1 matches 8 bases. Germline CDR1 reads SGDLS; CDR2 reads YYNGEE. The CDR3 consists of 15 residues. Trimming removed 3 bases from V and 9 bases from J; junction bases left unmatched: 8. The CDR3 region has the DNA TGTGCCAGCAGCGCCCGGACAGGGAACGTTTCACCCCTCCACTTT. Its protein is CASSARTGNVSPLHF.

In DNA form, the CDR3 reads TGTGCCAGCAGTGAAGCTCGGCGGGGGGGCTACGAGCAGTACGTC. Its translation is CASSEARRGGYEQYV. The gene calls are TRBV6-1 and TRBJ2-7; 9 bases fit TRBD2. Germline assignment: CDR1 MNHNS and CDR2 SASEGT. The V segment lost 0 bases and the J segment 3 bases; nucleotides outside the gene matches: 3. The CDR3 runs to 15 residues.

This rearrangement joins TRBV6-6 to TRBJ2-7, with D possibly TRBD1 on 6 matching bases. Deletions cut 2 bases from V and 4 bases from J, with 12 bases between. This CDR3 has 14 residues. From germline, CDR1 is MNHNY and CDR2 SVGAGI (reference sequence). The CDR3 spells CASSYVGTPYEQYV. As DNA, the CDR3 is TGTGCCAGCAGTTACGTCGGGACACCTTACGAGCAGTACGTC.

The chain recombines TRBV10-1 with TRBJ1-3; D gene uncertain. The germline V gene encodes CDR1 WNHNN and CDR2 SYGVQD (reference sequence). V was shortened by 2 bases and J by 1 base, with 24 bases between the two germline ends. This CDR3 comprises 20 residues. The CDR3 reads CASSERLSVDGVGSGNTIYF. CDR3 nucleotides: TGCGCCAGCAGTGAGAGATTGAGCGTCGACGGGGTAGGGTCTGGAAACACCATATATTTT.

The genes are TRBV5-8 and TRBJ1-2; TRBD1 aligns across 7 bases. In germline, CDR1 is SGHTS, CDR2 YDEGEE. With 1 base clipped from V and 6 bases from J, the junction kept 9 bases outside the gene matches. The CDR3 contains 15 residues. Here the CDR3 DNA reads TGTGCCAGCAGCTTGAGTGAGGACAGGTTCGATGGCTACACCTTC. Translating gives CASSLSEDRFDGYTF.

The chain employs TRBV28 and TRBJ1-6; a possible D gene is TRBD1 (5 bases). The V end was cut by 0 bases, the J end by 7 bases, with 7 bases between. CDR1 and CDR2 from the germline V gene are MDHEN and SYDVKM. The CDR3 sequence is 14 residues long. The CDR3 nucleotides read TGTGCCAGCAGTTTATGGGGGGAGAATTCACCCCTCCACTTT. Translation: CASSLWGENSPLHF.

The rearrangement joins TRBV27 to TRBJ2-4; tentatively, D is TRBD2 (6 bases). CDR3 length: 15 amino acids. Germline V gene lookup returns CDR1 MNHEY and CDR2 SMNVEV (reference sequence). Trimming removed 4 bases from V and 3 bases from J, with 13 bases in between. CDR3 nucleotide sequence: TGTGCCAGCAGTTATACTAGCCCGGTCAAAAACATTCAGTACTTC. It encodes CASSYTSPVKNIQYF.

This clone appeared a few times. An end of the junction differs from the germline gene, which may be a read error. The CDR3 region is CASSQGTGENTIYF. For the CDR3, the DNA is TGTGCTAGCAGCCAAGGGACAGGGGAAAACACCATATATTTT. J is TRBJ1-3 and V is TRBV7-7, with 10 bases matching TRBD1. Germline values: CDR1 SSHAT, CDR2 FNYEAQ (reference sequence). The CDR3 consists of 14 residues.

The rearrangement links TRBV28 to TRBJ2-7; 7 bases match TRBD1. The CDR3 is 16 residues long. The trim removed 2 bases at V and 3 bases at J, leaving 10 bases unmatched. Germline loops: CDR1 MDHEN, CDR2 SYDVKM. CDR3 loop: CASSLGAGGGDYEQYF. CDR3 nucleotides: TGTGCCAGCAGTTTAGGGGCAGGGGGTGGAGACTACGAGCAGTACTTC.

The genes are TRBV6-5 and TRBJ2-2, with D perhaps assigned TRBD1 or TRBD2 (5 bases each). CDR3 size: 15 residues. Trimming pared 0 bases from V and 6 bases from J, leaving 11 bases between. Germline loops: CDR1 MNHEY, CDR2 SVGAGI. CDR3 coding DNA: TGTGCCAGCAGTTACTCGGCTAGCAGGGCCGGGGAGCTGTTTTTT. Translating it yields CASSYSASRAGELFF.

V and J are TRBV11-2 and TRBJ1-2; possibly TRBD1 for D (6 bases). Trimming stripped 3 bases from V and 5 bases from J, with 25 bases between. The CDR3 has 18 residues. The germline gives CDR1 SGHAT, CDR2 FQNNGV. Here the CDR3 reads CASSFPVRSDQGPYGYTF. For the CDR3, the DNA is TGTGCCAGCAGCTTTCCAGTAAGGAGCGATCAGGGGCCTTATGGCTACACCTTC.

The chain joins TRBV6-5 to TRBJ1-1; weak D call: TRBD1 (6 bases). The CDR3 covers 13 residues. Deletions cut 5 bases from V and 1 base from J, with 8 bases between. Germline loops: CDR1 MNHEY, CDR2 SVGAGI. DNA of the CDR3: TGTGCCAGCAGTGGACAGCAGAACACTGAAGCTTTCTTT. Its translation is CASSGQQNTEAFF.

This clone was seen more than once but under ten times. The chain recombines TRBV19 with TRBJ1-2; D not resolved. CDR1 and CDR2 from the germline V gene are LNHDA and SQIVND (reference sequence). V was clipped by 4 bases and J by 1 base, with 13 bases between them. The CDR3 consists of 15 residues. The CDR3: CASSTLGRLNYGYTF. CDR3 sequence (DNA): TGTGCCAGTAGTACGCTCGGCAGACTTAACTATGGCTACACCTTC. Combining the CDR3 with reference TRBV19 and TRBJ1-2 gives the whole variable domain DGGITQSPKYLFRKEGQNVTLSCEQNLNHDAMYWYRQDPGQGLRLIYYSQIVNDFQKGDIAEGYSVSREKKESFPLTVTSAQKNPTAFYLCASSTLGRLNYGYTFGSGTRLTVV.

This clone was found once. The J gene is TRBJ1-5, the V gene TRBV2; D uncertain. The CDR3 has 12 residues. Germline V gives CDR1 SNHLY, CDR2 FYNNEI. The ends were cut back, 7 bases at V and 5 bases at J, with 9 bases in the middle. CDR3: CASKVTDQPQHF. The CDR3 DNA reads TGTGCCAGCAAGGTGACCGATCAGCCCCAGCATTTT. The full variable domain, in which reference TRBV2 and TRBJ1-5 provide the parts outside the CDR3, is EPEVTQTPSHQVTQMGQEVILRCVPISNHLYFYWYRQILGQKVEFLVSFYNNEISEKSEIFDDQFSVERPDGSNFTLKIRSTKLEDSAMYFCASKVTDQPQHFGDGTRLSIL.

The chain uses TRBV5-4 and TRBJ1-2; TRBD1 might be the D (5 bases). Germline V gene lookup returns CDR1 SGHNT and CDR2 YYREEE (reference sequence). Trimming cost V 0 bases and J 7 bases, with 16 bases left between them. CDR3 size: 15 residues. This CDR3 reads CASSLALDSTFGYTF. The CDR3 bases are TGTGCCAGCAGCTTGGCCCTCGACAGTACTTTTGGCTACACCTTC.

CDR3 coding DNA: TGCAGCGCAAGCCGGGACTCCCGAGTGGGCTACACCTTC. Its translation: CSASRDSRVGYTF. The chain links TRBV29-1 to TRBJ1-2, with D possibly matching TRBD1 (5 bases). Trimming left V 7 bases short and J 8 bases short, with 20 bases between. The CDR3 spans 13 residues. Germline V gene lookup returns CDR1 SQVTM and CDR2 ANQGSEA.

The chain uses TRBV7-9 and TRBJ1-3; D is uncertain. The V and J ends lost 1 base and 4 bases respectively, with 2 bases between them. Looked up from germline, CDR1 is SEHNR and CDR2 is FQNEAQ (reference sequence). The CDR3 consists of 12 residues. CDR3 sequence reads: CASSLVGNTIYF. CDR3 nucleotide sequence: TGTGCCAGCAGCTTAGTCGGAAACACCATATATTTT.

This rearrangement joins TRBV9 to TRBJ2-1, with TRBD2 matching over 11 bases. Trimming removed 2 bases from V and 6 bases from J; junction bases left unmatched: 4. Per germline, CDR1 SGDLS and CDR2 YYNGEE. The CDR3 has 15 residues. The DNA for the CDR3 is TGTGCCAGCAGCGTCAGACTAGCGGGGACCAATGAGCAGTTCTTC. It yields the protein CASSVRLAGTNEQFF.